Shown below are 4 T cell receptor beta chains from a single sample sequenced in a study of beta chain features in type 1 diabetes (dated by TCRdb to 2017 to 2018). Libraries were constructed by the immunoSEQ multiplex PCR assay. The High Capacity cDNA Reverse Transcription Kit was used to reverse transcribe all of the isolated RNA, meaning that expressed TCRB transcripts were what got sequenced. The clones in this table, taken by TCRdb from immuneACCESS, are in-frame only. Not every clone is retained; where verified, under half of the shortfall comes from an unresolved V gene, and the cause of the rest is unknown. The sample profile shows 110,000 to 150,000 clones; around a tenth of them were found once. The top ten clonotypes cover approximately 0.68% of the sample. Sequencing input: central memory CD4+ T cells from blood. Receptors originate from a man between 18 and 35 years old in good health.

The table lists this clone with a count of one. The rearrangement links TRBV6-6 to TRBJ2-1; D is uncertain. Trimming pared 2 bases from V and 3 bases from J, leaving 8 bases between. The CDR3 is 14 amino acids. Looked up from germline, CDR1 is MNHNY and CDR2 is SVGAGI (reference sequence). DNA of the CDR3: TGTGCCAGCAGTTACCAACAGAACTACAATGAGCAGTTCTTC. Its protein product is CASSYQQNYNEQFF.

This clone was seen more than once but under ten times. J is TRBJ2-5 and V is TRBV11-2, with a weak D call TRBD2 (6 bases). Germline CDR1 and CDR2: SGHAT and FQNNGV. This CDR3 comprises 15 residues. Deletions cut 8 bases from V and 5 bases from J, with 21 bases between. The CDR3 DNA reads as TGTGCCAGCGGTAATATGGGGGGAGTCGGGGAGACCCAGTACTTC. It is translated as CASGNMGGVGETQYF.

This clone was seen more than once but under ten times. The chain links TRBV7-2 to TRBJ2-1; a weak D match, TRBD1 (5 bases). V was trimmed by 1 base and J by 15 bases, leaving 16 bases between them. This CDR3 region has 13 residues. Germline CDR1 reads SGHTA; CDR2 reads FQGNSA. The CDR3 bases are TGTGCCAGCAGCTTAGGGGATAGGGGCCGCACGTTCTTC. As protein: CASSLGDRGRTFF.

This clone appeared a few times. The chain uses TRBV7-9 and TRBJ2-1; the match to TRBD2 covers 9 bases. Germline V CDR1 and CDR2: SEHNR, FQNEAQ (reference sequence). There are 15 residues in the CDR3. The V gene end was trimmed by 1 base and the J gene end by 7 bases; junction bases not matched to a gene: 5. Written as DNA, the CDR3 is TGTGCCAGCAGCTTAGGCCTAGCGGGGACGAATGAGCAGTTCTTC. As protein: CASSLGLAGTNEQFF.